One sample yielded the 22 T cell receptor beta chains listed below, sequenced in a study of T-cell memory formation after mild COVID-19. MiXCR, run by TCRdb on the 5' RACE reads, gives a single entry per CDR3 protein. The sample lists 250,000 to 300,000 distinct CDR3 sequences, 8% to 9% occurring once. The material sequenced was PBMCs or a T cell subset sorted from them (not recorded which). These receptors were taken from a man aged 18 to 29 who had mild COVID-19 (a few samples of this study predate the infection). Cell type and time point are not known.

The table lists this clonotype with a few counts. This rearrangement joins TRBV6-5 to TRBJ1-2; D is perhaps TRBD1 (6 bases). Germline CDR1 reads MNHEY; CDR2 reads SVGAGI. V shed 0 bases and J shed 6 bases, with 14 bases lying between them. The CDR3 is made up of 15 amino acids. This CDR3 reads CASSYSITGNNGYTF. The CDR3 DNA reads TGTGCCAGCAGTTACTCGATAACAGGGAATAATGGCTACACCTTC.

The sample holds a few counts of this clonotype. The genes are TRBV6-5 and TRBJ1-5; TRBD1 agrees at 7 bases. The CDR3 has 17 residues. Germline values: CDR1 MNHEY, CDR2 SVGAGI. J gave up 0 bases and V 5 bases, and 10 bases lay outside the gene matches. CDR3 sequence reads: CASSERTGHYSNQPQHF. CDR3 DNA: TGTGCCAGCAGTGAGCGGACAGGCCATTATAGCAATCAGCCCCAGCATTTT.

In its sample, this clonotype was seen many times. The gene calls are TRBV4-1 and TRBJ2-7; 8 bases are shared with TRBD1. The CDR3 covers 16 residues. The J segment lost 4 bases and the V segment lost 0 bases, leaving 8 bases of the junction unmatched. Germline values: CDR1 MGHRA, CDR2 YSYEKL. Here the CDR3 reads CASSQENRGSSYEQYF. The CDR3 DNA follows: TGCGCCAGCAGCCAAGAAAACAGGGGGAGTAGTTACGAGCAGTACTTC.

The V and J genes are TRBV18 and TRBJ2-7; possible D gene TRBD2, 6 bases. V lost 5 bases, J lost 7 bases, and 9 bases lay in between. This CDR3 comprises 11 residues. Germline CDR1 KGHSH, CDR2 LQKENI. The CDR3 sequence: CASSSEGEQYF. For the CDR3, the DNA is TGTGCCAGCTCATCGGAGGGGGAGCAGTACTTC. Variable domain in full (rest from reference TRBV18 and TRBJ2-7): NAGVMQNPRHLVRRRGQEARLRCSPMKGHSHVYWYRQLPEEGLKFMVYLQKENIIDESGMPKERFSAEFPKEGPSILRIQQVVRGDSAAYFCASSSEGEQYFGPGTRLTVT.

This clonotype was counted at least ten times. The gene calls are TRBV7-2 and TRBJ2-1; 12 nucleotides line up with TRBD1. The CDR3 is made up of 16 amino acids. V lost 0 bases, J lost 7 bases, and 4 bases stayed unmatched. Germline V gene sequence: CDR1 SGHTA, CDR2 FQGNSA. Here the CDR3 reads CASSLAGQGAKNEQFF. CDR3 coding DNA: TGTGCCAGCAGCTTAGCGGGACAGGGGGCTAAAAATGAGCAGTTCTTC.

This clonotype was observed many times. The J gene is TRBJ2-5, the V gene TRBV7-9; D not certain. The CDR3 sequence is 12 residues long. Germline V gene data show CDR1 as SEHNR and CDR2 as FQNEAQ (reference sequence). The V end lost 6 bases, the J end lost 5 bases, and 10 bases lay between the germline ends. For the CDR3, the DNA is TGTGCCAGCAGAGCTGTAGGGGAGACCCAGTACTTC. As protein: CASRAVGETQYF.

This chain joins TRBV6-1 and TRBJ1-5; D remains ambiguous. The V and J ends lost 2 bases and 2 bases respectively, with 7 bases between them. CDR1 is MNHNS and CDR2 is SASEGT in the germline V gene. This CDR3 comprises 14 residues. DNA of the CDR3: TGTGCCAGCAGTGAATTTGGTGGCAATCAGCCCCAGCATTTT. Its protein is CASSEFGGNQPQHF.

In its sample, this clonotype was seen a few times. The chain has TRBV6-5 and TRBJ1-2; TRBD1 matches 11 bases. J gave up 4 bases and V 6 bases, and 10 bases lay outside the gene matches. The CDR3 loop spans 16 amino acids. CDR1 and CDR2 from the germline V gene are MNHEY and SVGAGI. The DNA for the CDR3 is TGTGCCAGCAGATACCGGACAGGGGGCCTTTTCTATGGCTACACCTTC. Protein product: CASRYRTGGLFYGYTF.

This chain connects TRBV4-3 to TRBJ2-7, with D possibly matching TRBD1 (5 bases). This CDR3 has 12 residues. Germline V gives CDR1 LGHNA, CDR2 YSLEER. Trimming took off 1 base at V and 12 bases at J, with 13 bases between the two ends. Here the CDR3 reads CASSQASGFSYV. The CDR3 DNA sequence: TGCGCCAGCAGCCAAGCGTCAGGGTTTTCGTACGTC.

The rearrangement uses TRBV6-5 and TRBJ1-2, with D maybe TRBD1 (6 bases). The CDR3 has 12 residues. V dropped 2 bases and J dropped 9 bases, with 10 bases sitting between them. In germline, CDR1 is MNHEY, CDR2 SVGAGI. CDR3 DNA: TGTGCCAGCAGTTACCAGGGGTTGAGCTACACCTTC. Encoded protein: CASSYQGLSYTF.

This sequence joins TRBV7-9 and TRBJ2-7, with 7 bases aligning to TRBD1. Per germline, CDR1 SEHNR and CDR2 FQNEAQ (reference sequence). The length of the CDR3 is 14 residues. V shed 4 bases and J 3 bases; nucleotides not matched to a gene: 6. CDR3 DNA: TGTGCCAGCAGCTCCCCCGGGACAGACTACGAGCAGTACTTC. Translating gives CASSSPGTDYEQYF.

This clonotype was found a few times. The CDR3 reads CASSSDWDEQYF. The CDR3 DNA reads TGTGCCAGCAGCTCTGACTGGGACGAGCAGTACTTC. This rearrangement joins TRBV7-9 to TRBJ2-7, with D unresolved. From germline, CDR1 is SEHNR and CDR2 FQNEAQ (reference sequence). With 4 bases removed from V and 5 bases from J, the gap between germline ends came to 9 bases. The CDR3 spans 12 residues.

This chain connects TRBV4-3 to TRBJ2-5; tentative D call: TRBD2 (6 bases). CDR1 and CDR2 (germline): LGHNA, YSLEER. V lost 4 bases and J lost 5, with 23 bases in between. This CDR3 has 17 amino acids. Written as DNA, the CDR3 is TGCGCCAGCAGCCGGACGGCGCCAAGCGGGTTTGGCGAGACCCAGTACTTC. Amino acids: CASSRTAPSGFGETQYF.

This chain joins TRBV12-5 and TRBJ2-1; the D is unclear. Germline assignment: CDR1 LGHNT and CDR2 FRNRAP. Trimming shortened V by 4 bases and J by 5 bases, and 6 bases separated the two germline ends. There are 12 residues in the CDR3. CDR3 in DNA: TGTGCTAGTGGTTATCAACACAATGAGCAGTTCTTC. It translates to CASGYQHNEQFF.

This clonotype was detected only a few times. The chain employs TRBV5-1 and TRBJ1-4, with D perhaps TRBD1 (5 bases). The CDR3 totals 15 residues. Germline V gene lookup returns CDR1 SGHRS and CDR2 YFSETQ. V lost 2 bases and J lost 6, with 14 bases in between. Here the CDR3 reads CASSLSDLGHEKLFF. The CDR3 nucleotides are TGCGCCAGCAGCTTATCGGACCTGGGGCATGAAAAACTGTTTTTT.

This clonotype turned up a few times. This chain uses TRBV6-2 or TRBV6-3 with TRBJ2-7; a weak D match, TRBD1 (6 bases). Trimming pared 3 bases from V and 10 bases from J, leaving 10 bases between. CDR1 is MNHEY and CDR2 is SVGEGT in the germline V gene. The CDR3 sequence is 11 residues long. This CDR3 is CASSYRGFQYV. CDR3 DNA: TGTGCCAGCAGTTATAGGGGGTTCCAGTACGTC.

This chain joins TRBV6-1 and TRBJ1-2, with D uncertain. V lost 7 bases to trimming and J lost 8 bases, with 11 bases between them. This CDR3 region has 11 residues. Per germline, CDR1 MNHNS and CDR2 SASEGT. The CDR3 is CASISGLGYTF. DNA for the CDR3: TGTGCCAGCATCAGCGGTTTGGGCTACACCTTC.

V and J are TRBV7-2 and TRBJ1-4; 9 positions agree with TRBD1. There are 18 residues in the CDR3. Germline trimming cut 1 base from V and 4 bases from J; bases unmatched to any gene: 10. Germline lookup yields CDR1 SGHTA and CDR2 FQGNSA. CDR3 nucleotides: TGTGCCAGCAGCTTAGTCTTCGGACAGGGGCTTTTTAATGAAAAACTGTTTTTT. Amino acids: CASSLVFGQGLFNEKLFF.

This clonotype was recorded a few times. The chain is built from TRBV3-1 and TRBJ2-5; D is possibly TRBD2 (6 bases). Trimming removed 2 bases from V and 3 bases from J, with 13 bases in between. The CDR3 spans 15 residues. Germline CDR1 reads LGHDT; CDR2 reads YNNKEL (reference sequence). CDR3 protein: CASSQFVGGEETQYF. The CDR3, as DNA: TGTGCCAGCAGCCAATTTGTAGGCGGGGAAGAGACCCAGTACTTC.

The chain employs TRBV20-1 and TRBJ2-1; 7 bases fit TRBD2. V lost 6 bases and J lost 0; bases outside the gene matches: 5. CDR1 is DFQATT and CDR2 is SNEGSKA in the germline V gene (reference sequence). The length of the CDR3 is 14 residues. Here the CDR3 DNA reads TGCAGTGCCCTGGGGGGGGGCTCCTACAATGAGCAGTTCTTC. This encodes CSALGGGSYNEQFF.

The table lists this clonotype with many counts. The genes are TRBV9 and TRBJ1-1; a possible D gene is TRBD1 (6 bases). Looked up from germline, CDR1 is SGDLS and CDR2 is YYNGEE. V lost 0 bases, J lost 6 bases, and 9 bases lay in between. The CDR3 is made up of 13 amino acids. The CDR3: CASSVGGGPEAFF. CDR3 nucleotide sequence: TGTGCCAGCAGCGTAGGGGGGGGCCCTGAAGCTTTCTTT.

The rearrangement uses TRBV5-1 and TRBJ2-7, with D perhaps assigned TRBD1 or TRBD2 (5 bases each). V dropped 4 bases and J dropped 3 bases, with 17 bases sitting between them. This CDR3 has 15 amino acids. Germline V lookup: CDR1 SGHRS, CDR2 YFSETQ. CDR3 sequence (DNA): TGCGCCAGCAGCCCCGGGGCTAGCACCAACTACGAGCAGTACTTC. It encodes CASSPGASTNYEQYF.